This T cell receptor beta chain derives from a study of neurological immune-mediated disorders. Background on the study: Of the roughly 35 patients who had multiple sclerosis, around 30 had the relapsing-remitting form and 3 had the secondary progressive form. Findings of the study overall: None of the CDR3 amino acid sequences of expanded clones were shared across subjects, and this suggested private repertoires in all groups.

The cDNA was synthesized by 5'RACE incorporating 10-nucleotide random UMIs. TCRdb used MiXCR to reprocess the 5' RACE reads, holding one entry per CDR3 protein. The sample lists approximately 60,000 distinct CDR3 sequences; under 4.5% were seen once. This clonotype was observed at least ten times. No antigen is known for it. The study built unsorted libraries from 2 million PBMCs kept at -80 C. The specimen sequenced was PBMCs. The TCR was taken from a young woman with multiple sclerosis.

The CDR3 region is CASSQDAGVYSYNEQFF. The DNA for the CDR3 is TGCGCCAGCAGCCAAGACGCAGGGGTTTACTCCTACAATGAGCAGTTCTTC. The chain joins TRBV4-1 to TRBJ2-1, with a tentative D call TRBD1 (6 bases). Trimming removed 0 bases from V and 0 bases from J, with 12 bases in between. Germline-derived CDR1 and CDR2 are MGHRA and YSYEKL. The CDR3 consists of 17 residues.